This T cell receptor (beta chain) was retrieved from a study of blood T cell repertoires in COVID-19. The overall study: Material from acute and convalescent COVID-19 was sourced from the United States, Italy and Spain. T cells, B-cell-depleted T cells, or PBMCs supplied cDNA or gDNA.

The CDR3 length is 15 residues. Looked up from germline, CDR1 is SGHTA and CDR2 is FQGNSA. In the source study's methods: Quantification of nucleated cells was approximated via reference gene primer amplification. Repertoires were generated with immunoSEQ multiplex PCR, while TCRdb's copy carries only in-frame clones and drops some. The V and J calls and clone size come from that table; D and trimming were worked out from the DNA. Altogether about 90,000 clones are present, roughly 80% being singletons, with the ten largest covering 25%. A remark on this clone: Compared with germline, one end of the junction differs, possibly owing to a read error.

The V gene is TRBV7-2, the J gene TRBJ2-2; possibly TRBD1 for D (5 bases). The clonotype originates from a man aged 80 or over with active or convalescent COVID-19. The sequencing input was peripheral blood. CDR3 amino acids: CASSLVGANTRELFF. CDR3 nucleotide sequence: TGTGCCAGCAGCTTAGTAGGGGCGAACACCAGGGAGCTGTTTTTT.